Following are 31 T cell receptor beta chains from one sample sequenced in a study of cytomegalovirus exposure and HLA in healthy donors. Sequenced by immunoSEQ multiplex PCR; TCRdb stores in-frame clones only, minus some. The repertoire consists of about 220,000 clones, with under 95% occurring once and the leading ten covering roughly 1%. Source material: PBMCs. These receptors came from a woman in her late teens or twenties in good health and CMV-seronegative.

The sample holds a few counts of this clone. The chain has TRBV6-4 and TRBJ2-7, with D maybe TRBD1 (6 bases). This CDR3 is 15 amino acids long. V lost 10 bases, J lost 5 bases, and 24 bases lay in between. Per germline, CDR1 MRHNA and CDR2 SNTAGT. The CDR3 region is CATNLAAGTSDEQYF. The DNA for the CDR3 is TGTGCCACCAACCTAGCAGCCGGGACAAGTGACGAGCAGTACTTC.

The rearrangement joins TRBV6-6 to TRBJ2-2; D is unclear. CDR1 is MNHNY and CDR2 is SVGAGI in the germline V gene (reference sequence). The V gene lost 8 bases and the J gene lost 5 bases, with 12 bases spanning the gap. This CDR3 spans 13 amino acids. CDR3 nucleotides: TGTGCCAGCGAACCCTCTAGGACCGGGGAGCTGTTTTTT. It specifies CASEPSRTGELFF.

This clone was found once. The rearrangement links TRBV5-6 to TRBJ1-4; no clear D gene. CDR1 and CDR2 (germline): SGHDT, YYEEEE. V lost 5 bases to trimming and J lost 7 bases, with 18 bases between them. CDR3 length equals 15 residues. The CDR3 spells CASSYHSLSGEKLFF. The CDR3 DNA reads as TGTGCCAGCAGTTATCATTCCCTCTCGGGTGAAAAACTGTTTTTT. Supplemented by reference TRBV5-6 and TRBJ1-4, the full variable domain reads DAGVTQSPTHLIKTRGQQVTLRCSPKSGHDTVSWYQQALGQGPQFIFQYYEEEERQRGNFPDRFSGHQFPNYSSELNVNALLLGDSALYLCASSYHSLSGEKLFFGSGTQLSVL.

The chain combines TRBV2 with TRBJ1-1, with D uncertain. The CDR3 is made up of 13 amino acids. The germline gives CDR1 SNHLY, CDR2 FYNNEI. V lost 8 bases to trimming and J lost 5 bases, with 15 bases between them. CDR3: CASVVPGGTEAFF. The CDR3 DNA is TGTGCCAGCGTGGTCCCCGGAGGGACTGAAGCTTTCTTT. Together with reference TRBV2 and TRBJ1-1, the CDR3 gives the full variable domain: EPEVTQTPSHQVTQMGQEVILRCVPISNHLYFYWYRQILGQKVEFLVSFYNNEISEKSEIFDDQFSVERPDGSNFTLKIRSTKLEDSAMYFCASVVPGGTEAFFGQGTRLTVV.

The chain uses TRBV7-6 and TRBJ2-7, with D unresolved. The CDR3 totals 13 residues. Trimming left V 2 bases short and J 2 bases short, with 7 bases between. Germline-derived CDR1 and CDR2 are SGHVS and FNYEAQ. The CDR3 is CASSLYNTYEQYF. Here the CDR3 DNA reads TGTGCCAGCAGCTTATACAACACCTACGAGCAGTACTTC. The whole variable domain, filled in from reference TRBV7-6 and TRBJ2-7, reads GAGVSQSPRYKVTKRGQDVALRCDPISGHVSLYWYRQALGQGPEFLTYFNYEAQQDKSGLPNDRFSAERPEGSISTLTIQRTEQRDSAMYRCASSLYNTYEQYFGPGTRLTVT.

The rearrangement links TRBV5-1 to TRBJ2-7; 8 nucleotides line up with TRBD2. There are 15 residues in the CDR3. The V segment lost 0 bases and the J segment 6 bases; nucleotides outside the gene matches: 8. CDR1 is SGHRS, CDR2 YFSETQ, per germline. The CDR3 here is CASSLEAGVSLEQYF. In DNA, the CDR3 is TGCGCCAGCAGCTTGGAAGCGGGAGTAAGTCTCGAGCAGTACTTC.

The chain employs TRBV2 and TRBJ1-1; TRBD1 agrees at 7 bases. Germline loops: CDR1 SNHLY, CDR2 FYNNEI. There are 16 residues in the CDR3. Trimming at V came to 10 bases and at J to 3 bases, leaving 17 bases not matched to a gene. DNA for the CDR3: TGTGCCATACCTGGACAGGCCGACCGAAGGTACACTGAAGCTTTCTTT. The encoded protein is CAIPGQADRRYTEAFF.

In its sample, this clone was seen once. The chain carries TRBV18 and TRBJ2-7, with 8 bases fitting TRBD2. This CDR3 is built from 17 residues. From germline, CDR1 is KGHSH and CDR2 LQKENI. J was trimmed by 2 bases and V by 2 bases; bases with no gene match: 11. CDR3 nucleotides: TGTGCCAGCTCACCATGGAGTTATAGCGGGGAGACCTACGAGCAGTACTTC. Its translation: CASSPWSYSGETYEQYF.

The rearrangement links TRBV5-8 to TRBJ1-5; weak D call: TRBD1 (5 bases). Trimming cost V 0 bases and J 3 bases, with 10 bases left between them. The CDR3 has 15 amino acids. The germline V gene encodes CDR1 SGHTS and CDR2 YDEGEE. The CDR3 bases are TGTGCCAGCAGCTTGGTTCTGGGGCCCAATCAGCCCCAGCATTTT. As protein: CASSLVLGPNQPQHF.

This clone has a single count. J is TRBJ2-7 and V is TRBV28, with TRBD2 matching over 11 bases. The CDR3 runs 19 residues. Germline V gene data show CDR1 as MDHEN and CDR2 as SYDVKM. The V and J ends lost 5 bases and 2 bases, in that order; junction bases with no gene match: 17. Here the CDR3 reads CASSHRGQRLAGPAYEQYF. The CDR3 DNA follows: TGTGCCAGCAGTCACAGGGGTCAGAGACTAGCGGGACCAGCCTACGAGCAGTACTTC.

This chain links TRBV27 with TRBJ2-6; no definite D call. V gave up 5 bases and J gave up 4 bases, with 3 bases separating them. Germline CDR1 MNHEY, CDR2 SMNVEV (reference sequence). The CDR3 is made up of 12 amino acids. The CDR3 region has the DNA TGTGCCAGCAGTCAGGGGGCCAACGTCCTGACTTTC. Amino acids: CASSQGANVLTF.

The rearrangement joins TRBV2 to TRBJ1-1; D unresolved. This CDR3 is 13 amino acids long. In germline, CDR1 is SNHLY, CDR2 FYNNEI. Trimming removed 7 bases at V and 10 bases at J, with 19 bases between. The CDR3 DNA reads TGTGCCAGCACCCCCCGCCGGGAAAACCGAGCTTTCTTT. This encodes CASTPRRENRAFF.

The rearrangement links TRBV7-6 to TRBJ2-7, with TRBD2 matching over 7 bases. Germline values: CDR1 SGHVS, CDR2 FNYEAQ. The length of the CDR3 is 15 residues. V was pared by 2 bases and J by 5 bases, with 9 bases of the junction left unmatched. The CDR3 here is CASSLRAGAGDEQYF. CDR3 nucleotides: TGTGCCAGCAGCTTAAGGGCGGGAGCGGGTGACGAGCAGTACTTC.

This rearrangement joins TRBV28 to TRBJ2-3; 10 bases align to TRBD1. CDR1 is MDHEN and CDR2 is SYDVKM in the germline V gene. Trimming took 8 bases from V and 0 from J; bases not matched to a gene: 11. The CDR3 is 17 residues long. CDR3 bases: TGTGCCAGCCGGGGACAGGGGACTATTCCTAGCACAGATACGCAGTATTTT. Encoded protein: CASRGQGTIPSTDTQYF. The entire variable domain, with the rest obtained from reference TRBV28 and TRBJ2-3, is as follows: DVKVTQSSRYLVKRTGEKVFLECVQDMDHENMFWYRQDPGLGLRLIYFSYDVKMKEKGDIPEGYSVSREKKERFSLILESASTNQTSMYLCASRGQGTIPSTDTQYFGPGTRLTVL.

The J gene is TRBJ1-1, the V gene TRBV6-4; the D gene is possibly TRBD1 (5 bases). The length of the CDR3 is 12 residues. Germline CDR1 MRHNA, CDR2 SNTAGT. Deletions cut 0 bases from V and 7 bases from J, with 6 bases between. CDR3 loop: CASSDSGGEAFF. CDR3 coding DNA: TGTGCCAGCAGTGACTCGGGGGGTGAAGCTTTCTTT.

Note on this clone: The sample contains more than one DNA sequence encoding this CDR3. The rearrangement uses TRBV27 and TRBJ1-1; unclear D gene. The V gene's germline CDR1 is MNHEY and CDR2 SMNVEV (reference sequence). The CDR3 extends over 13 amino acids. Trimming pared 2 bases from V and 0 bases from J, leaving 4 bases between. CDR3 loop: CASSLLLNTEAFF. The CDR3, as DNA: TGTGCCAGCAGTTTACTCCTGAACACTGAAGCTTTCTTT.

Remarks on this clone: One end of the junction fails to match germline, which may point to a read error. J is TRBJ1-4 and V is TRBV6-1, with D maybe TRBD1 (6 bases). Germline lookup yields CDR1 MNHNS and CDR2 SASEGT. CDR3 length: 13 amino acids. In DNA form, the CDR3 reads TGTGCCATCAGTGACAGGTTGGGTGAAAAACTGTTTTTT. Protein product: CAISDRLGEKLFF.

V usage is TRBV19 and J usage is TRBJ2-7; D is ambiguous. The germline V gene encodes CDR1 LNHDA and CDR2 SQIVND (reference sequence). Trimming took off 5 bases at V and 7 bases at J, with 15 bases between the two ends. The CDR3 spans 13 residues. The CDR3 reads CASSYSTPLEQYF. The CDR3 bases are TGTGCCAGTAGTTATTCGACACCCTTGGAGCAGTACTTC.

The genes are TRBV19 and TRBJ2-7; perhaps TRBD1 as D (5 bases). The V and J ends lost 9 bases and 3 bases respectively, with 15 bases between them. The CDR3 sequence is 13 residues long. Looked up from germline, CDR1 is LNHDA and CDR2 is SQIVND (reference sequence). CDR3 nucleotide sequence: TGTGCCAGCTACAGGACCTTTTACTACGAGCAGTACTTC. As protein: CASYRTFYYEQYF.

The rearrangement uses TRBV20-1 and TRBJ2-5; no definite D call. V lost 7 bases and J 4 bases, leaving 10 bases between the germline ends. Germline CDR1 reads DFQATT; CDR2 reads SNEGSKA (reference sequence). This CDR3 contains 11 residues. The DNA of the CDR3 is TGCAGTGTATCCGCGCGAGAGACCCAGTACTTC. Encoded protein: CSVSARETQYF.

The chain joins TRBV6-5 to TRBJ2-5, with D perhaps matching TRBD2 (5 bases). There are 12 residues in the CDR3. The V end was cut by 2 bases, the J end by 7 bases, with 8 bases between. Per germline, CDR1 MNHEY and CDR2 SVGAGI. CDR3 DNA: TGTGCCAGCAGTTACGCGGGTGGGACCCAGTACTTC. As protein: CASSYAGGTQYF.

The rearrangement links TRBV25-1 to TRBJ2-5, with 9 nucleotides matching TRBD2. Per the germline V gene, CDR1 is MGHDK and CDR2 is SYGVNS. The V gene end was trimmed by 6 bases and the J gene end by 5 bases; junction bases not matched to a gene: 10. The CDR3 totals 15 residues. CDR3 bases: TGTGCCAGCAGGGCGGGTAGCGGGGGATGGGAGACCCAGTACTTC. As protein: CASRAGSGGWETQYF.

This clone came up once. The DNA for the CDR3 is TGTGCCAGCAGTTCCCGGGCGTCGAAGGGGGAGGGCTTCACAGATACGCAGTATTTT. Protein: CASSSRASKGEGFTDTQYF. The gene calls are TRBV27 and TRBJ2-3, with D possibly matching TRBD2 (7 bases). CDR3 length: 19 residues. Germline values: CDR1 MNHEY, CDR2 SMNVEV (reference sequence). V was clipped by 4 bases and J by 2 bases, with 25 bases between them.

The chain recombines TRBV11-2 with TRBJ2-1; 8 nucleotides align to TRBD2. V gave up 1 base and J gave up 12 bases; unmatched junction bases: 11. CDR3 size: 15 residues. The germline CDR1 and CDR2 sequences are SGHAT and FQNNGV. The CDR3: CASSLGVGSGIGQFF. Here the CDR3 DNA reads TGTGCCAGCAGCTTAGGTGTGGGTAGCGGGATTGGGCAGTTCTTC.

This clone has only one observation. CDR3 bases: TGTGCCAGCAGTGGGAGAAGTTACACCATATATTTT. It yields the protein CASSGRSYTIYF. The chain links TRBV2 to TRBJ1-3; no reliable D call. This CDR3 spans 12 amino acids. The V gene's germline CDR1 is SNHLY and CDR2 FYNNEI. Deletions cut 4 bases from V and 8 bases from J, with 9 bases between.

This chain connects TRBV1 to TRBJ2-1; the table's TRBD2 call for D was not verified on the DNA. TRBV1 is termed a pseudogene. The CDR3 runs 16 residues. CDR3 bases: TGCACCAGCAGCCAGGAGACTAGTCGAGCGTACAATGAGCAGTTCTTC. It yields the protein CTSSQETSRAYNEQFF.

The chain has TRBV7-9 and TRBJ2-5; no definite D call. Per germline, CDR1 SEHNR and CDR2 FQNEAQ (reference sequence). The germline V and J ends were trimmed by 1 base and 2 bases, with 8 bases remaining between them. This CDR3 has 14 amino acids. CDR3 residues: CASSLGAEQETQYF. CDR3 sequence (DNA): TGTGCCAGCAGCTTAGGGGCCGAACAAGAGACCCAGTACTTC.

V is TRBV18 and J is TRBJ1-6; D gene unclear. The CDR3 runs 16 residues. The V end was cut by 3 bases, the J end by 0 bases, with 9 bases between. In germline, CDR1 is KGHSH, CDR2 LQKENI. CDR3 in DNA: TGTGCCAGCTCACCGGCGGGGAGCTCCTATAATTCACCCCTCCACTTT. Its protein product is CASSPAGSSYNSPLHF.

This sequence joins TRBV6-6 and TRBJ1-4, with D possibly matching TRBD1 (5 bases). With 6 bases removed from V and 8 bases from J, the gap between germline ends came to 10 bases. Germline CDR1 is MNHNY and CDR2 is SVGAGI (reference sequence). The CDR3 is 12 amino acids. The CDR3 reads CASRRRQEKLFF. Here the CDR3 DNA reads TGTGCCAGCAGGCGGCGACAGGAAAAACTGTTTTTT.

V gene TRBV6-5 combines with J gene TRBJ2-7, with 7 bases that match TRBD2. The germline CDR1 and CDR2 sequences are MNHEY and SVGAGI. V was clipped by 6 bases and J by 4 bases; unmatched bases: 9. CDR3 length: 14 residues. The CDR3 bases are TGTGCCAGCAGGTCCGGGAGGACCTCATACGAGCAGTACTTC. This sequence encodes CASRSGRTSYEQYF.

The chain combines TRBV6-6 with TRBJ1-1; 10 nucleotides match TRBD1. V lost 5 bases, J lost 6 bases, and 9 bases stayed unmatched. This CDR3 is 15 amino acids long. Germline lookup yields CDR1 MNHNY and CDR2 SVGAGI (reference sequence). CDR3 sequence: CASSTMTGGVAEAFF. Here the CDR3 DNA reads TGTGCCAGCAGTACTATGACAGGGGGCGTCGCTGAAGCTTTCTTT.